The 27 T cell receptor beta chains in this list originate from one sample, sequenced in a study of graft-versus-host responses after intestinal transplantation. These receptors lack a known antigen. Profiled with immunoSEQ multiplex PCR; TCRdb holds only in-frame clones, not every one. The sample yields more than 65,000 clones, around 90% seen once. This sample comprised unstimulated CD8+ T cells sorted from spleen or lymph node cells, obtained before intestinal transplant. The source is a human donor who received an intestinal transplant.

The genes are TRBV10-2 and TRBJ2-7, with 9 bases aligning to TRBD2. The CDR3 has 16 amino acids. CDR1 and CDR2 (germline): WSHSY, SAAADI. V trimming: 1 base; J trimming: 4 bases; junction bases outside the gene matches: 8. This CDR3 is CASSEFASGGWYEQYF. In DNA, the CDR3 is TGCGCCAGCAGTGAGTTCGCCAGCGGGGGGTGGTACGAGCAGTACTTC.

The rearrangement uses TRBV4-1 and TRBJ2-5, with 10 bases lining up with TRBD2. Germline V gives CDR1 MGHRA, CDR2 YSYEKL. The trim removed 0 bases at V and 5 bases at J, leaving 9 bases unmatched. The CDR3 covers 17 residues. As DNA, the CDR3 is TGCGCCAGCAGCCAAGAAGGGACTAGCGACGCACCTGAGACCCAGTACTTC. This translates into CASSQEGTSDAPETQYF.

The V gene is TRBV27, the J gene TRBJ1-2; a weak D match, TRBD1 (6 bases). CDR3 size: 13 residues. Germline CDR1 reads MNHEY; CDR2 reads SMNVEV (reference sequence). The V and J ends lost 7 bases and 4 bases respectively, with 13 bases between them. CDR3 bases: TGTGCCAGCACGGCAGGGGCCGGCTATGGCTACACCTTC. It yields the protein CASTAGAGYGYTF.

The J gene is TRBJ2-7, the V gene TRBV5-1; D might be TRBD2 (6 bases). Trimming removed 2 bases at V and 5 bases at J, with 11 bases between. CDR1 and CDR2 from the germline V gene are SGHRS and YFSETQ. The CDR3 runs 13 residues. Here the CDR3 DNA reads TGCGCCAGCAGCTTCAGTGGAGGGGACGAGCAGTACTTC. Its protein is CASSFSGGDEQYF.

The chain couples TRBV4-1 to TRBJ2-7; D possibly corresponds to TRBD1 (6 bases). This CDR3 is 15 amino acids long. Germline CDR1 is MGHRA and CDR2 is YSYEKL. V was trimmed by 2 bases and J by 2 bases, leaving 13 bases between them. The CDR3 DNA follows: TGCGCCAGCAGCCAACCGACAGGTGTGGCCTACGAGCAGTACTTC. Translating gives CASSQPTGVAYEQYF.

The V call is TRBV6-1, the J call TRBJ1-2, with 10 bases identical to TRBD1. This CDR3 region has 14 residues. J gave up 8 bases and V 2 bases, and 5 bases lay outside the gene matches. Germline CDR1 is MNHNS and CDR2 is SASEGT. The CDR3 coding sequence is TGTGCCAGCAGTGAAATAGGGACAGGGGCGGGCTACACCTTC. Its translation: CASSEIGTGAGYTF.

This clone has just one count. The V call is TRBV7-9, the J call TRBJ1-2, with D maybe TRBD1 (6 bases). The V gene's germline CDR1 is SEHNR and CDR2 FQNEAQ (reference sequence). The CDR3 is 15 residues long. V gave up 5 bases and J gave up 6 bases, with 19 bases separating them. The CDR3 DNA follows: TGTGCCAGCAGCGCCCGACAGGCCCACGGGGATGGCTACACCTTC. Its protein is CASSARQAHGDGYTF.

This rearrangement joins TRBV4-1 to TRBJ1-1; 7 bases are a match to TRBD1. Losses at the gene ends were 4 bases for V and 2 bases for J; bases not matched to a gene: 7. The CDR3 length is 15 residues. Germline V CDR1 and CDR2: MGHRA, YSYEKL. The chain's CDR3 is CASSLSGTDNTEAFF. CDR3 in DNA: TGCGCCAGCAGCCTTTCCGGGACAGATAACACTGAAGCTTTCTTT.

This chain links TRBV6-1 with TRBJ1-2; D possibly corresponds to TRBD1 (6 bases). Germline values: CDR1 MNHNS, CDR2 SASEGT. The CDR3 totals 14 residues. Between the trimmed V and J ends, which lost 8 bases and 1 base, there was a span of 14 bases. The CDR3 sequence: CASPKGDINYGYTF. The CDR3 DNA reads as TGTGCCAGCCCAAAGGGGGATATTAACTATGGCTACACCTTC.

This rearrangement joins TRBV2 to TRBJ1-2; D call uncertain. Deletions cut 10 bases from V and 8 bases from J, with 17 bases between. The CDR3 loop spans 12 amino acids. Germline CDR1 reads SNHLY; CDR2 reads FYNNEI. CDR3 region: CAIQGGVEGYTF. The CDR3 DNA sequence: TGTGCCATACAAGGCGGGGTTGAAGGCTACACCTTC.

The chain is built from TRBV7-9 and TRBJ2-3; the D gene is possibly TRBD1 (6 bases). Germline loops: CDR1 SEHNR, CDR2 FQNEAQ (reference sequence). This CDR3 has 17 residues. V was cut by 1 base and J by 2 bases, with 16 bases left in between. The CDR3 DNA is TGTGCCAGCAGCTTAGAATACCGGGACACCGACACAGATACGCAGTATTTT. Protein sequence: CASSLEYRDTDTDTQYF.

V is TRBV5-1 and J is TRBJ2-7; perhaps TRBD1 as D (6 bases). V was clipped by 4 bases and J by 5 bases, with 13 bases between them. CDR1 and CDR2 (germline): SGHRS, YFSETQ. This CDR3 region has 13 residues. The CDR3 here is CASSLRDNHEQYF. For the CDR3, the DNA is TGCGCCAGCAGCCTCCGGGACAACCACGAGCAGTACTTC.

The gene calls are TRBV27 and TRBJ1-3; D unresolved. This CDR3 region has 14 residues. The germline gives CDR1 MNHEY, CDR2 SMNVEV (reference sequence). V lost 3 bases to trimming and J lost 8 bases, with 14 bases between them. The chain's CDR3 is CASSFSGAGHTIYF. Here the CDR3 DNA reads TGTGCCAGCAGTTTTTCGGGCGCGGGTCACACCATATATTTT.

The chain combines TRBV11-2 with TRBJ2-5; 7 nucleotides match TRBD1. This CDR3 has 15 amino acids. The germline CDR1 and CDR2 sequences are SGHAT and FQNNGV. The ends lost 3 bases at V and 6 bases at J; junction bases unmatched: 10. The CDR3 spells CASSFRGQALKTQYF. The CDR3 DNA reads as TGTGCCAGCAGCTTCCGTGGACAGGCTCTGAAGACCCAGTACTTC.

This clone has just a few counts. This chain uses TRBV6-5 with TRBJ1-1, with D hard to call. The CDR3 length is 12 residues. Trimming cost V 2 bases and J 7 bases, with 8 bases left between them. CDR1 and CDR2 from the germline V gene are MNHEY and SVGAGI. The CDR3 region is CASSYRRDEAFF. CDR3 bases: TGTGCCAGCAGTTACCGCCGGGATGAAGCTTTCTTT.

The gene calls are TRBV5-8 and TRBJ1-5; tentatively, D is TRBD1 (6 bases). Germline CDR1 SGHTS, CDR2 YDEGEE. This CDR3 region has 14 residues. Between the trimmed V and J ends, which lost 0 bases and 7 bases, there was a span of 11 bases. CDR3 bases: TGTGCCAGCAGCTTGGAAGGGGGGGGGCAGCCCCAGCATTTT. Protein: CASSLEGGGQPQHF.

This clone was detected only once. In DNA form, the CDR3 reads TGCGCCAGCAGCCACCCCACAGGGGGCGGATCTCTCACTGAAGCTTTCTTT. It codes for CASSHPTGGGSLTEAFF. The chain joins TRBV4-1 to TRBJ1-1; 9 bases align to TRBD1. The CDR3 has 17 amino acids. Germline CDR1 reads MGHRA; CDR2 reads YSYEKL. J was trimmed by 4 bases and V by 3 bases; bases with no gene match: 12.

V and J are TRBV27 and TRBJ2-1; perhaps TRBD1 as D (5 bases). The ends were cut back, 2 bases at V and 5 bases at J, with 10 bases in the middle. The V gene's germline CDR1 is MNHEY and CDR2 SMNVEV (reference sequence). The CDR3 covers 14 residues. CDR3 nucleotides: TGTGCCAGCAGTTTAGATGGGGCTGACAATGAGCAGTTCTTC. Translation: CASSLDGADNEQFF.

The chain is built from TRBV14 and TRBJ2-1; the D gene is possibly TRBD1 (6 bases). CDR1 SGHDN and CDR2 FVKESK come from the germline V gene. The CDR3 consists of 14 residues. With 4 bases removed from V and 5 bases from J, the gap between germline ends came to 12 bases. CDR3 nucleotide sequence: TGTGCCAGCAGCCGGACGGGGACAAACAATGAGCAGTTCTTC. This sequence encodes CASSRTGTNNEQFF.

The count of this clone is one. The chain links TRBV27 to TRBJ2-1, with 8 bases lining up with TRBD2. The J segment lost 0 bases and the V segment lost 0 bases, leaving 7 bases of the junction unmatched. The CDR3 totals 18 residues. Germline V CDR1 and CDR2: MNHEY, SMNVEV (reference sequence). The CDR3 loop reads CASSLSSGGHSSYNEQFF. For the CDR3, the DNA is TGTGCCAGCAGTTTATCGAGCGGGGGCCACAGCTCCTACAATGAGCAGTTCTTC.

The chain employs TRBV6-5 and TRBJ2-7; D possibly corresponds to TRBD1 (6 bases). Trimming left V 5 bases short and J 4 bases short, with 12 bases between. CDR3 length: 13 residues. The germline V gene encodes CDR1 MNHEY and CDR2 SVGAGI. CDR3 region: CASSTIQGYEQYF. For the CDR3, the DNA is TGTGCCAGCAGTACAATACAGGGTTACGAGCAGTACTTC.

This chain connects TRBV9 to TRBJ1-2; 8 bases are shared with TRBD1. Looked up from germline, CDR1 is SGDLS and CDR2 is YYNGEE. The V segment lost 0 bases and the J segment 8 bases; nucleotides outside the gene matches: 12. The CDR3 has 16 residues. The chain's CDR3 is CASSVETGVSGRGYTF. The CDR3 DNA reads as TGTGCCAGCAGCGTAGAGACAGGGGTGTCGGGTCGGGGCTACACCTTC.

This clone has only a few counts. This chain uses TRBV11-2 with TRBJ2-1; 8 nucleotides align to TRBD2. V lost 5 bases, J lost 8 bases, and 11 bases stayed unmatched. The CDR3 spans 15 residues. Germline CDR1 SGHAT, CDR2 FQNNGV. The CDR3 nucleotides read TGTGCCAGCAGCACAGACGGGGGGGCCCCCGATGAGCAGTTCTTC. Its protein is CASSTDGGAPDEQFF. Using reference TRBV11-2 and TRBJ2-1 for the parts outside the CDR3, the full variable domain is EAGVAQSPRYKIIEKRQSVAFWCNPISGHATLYWYQQILGQGPKLLIQFQNNGVVDDSQLPKDRFSAERLKGVDSTLKIQPAKLEDSAVYLCASSTDGGAPDEQFFGPGTRLTVL.

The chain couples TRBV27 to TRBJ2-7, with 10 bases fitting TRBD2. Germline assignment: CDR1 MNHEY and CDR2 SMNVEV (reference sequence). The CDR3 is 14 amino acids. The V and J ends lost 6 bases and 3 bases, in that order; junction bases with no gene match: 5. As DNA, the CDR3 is TGTGCCAGCAGGGGTCCTAGCGGGGGCTACGAGCAGTACTTC. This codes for CASRGPSGGYEQYF.

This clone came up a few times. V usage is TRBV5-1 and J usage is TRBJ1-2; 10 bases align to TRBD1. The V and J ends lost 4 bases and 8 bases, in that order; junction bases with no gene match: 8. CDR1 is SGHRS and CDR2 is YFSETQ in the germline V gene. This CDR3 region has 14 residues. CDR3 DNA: TGCGCCAGCAGCCCGGATCCGGGACAGGGGGGCTACACCTTC. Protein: CASSPDPGQGGYTF.

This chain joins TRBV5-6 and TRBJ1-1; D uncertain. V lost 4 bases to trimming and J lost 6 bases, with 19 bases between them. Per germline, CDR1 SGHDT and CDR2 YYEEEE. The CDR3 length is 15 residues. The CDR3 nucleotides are TGTGCCAGCAGCCTCGCGGGGATTCCCAAAGCTGAAGCTTTCTTT. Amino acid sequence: CASSLAGIPKAEAFF.

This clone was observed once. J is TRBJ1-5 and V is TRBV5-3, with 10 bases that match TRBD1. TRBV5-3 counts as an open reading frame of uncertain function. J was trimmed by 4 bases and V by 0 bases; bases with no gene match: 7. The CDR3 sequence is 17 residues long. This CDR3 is CARSLVIWDRGNQPQHF. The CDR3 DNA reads TGTGCCAGAAGCTTGGTAATTTGGGACAGGGGTAATCAGCCCCAGCATTTT.